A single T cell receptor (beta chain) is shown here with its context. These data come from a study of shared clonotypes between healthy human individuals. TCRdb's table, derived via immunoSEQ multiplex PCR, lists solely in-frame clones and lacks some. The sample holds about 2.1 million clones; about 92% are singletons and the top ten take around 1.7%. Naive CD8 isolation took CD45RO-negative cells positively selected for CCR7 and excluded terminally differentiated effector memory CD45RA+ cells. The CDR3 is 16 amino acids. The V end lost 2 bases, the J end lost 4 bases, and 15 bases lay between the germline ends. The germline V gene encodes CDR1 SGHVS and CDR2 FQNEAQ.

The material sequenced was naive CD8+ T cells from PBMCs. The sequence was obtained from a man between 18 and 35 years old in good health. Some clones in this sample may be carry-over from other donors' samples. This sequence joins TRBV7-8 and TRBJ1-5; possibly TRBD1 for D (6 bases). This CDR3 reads CASSLRGGPSNQPQHF. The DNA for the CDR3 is TGTGCCAGCAGCTTACGGGGGGGCCCGTCTAATCAGCCCCAGCATTTT.